A selection of T cell receptor beta chains follows, all from one sample in a study of T cell responses to AZD1222 COVID-19 vaccine. TCRdb keeps only in-frame clones here, not all; method: immunoSEQ multiplex PCR. The data contain 25,000 to 35,000 clones, 93% of them seen just once; the ten biggest clones take up around 8.1%. Sequencing used peripheral blood, obtained on day 0 of AZD1222 vaccination. Receptors were obtained from an adult in good health. Each CDR3 is given with its conserved first and last residue. D genes are given only for firm matches. Not all rows give a size; the values are once, few, many and, for expanded clones, a class.

CDR3 protein,CDR3 DNA,D gene,clone size,V gene,J gene
CATSEGPGRDTQYF,TGTGCCACCAGCGAGGGTCCCGGTAGAGATACGCAGTATTTT,-,-,TRBV15,TRBJ2-3
CASSLAVAGADTQYF,TGTGCCAGCAGCTTAGCGGTAGCGGGAGCAGATACGCAGTATTTT,TRBD2,-,TRBV7-9,TRBJ2-3
CASSLGTGPSGNTIYF,TGTGCCAGCAGCTTAGGGACAGGGCCCTCTGGAAACACCATATATTTT,TRBD1,-,TRBV11-2,TRBJ1-3
CASSLREGNQPQHF,TGTGCCAGCAGCTTAAGGGAGGGGAACCAGCCCCAGCATTTT,-,-,TRBV5-6,TRBJ1-5
CASSLGPIGYGEQYF,TGTGCCAGCAGCTTGGGCCCAATAGGGTACGGCGAGCAGTACTTC,-,-,TRBV7-6,TRBJ2-7
CASSTDRGHGTEAFF,TGTGCCAGCAGTACTGACAGGGGGCATGGCACTGAAGCTTTCTTT,TRBD1,-,TRBV6-5,TRBJ1-1
CASRLGAGANQPQHF,TGTGCCAGCCGACTTGGGGCGGGGGCTAATCAGCCCCAGCATTTT,-,-,TRBV7-8,TRBJ1-5
CASSQGSRTSSYEQYF,TGTGCCAGCAGCCAAGGGAGCAGGACAAGCTCCTACGAGCAGTACTTC,-,-,TRBV4-2,TRBJ2-7
CASSLGLGNTIYF,TGCGCCAGCAGCCTCGGTCTGGGAAACACCATATATTTT,-,-,TRBV4-1,TRBJ1-3
CASGNYGYTF,TGTGCCAGCGGTAACTATGGCTACACCTTC,-,once,TRBV28,TRBJ1-2
CASSSSPGNEQFF,TGTGCCAGCAGTTCGTCACCTGGGAATGAGCAGTTCTTC,-,-,TRBV6-4,TRBJ2-1
CARSAGGPGTGELFF,TGTGCCAGAAGCGCGGGGGGGCCGGGGACCGGGGAGCTGTTTTTT,TRBD2,few,TRBV5-3,TRBJ2-2
CASSSGQGAPVVQETQYF,TGTGCCAGCAGCTCCGGACAGGGGGCCCCTGTGGTGCAAGAGACCCAGTACTTC,TRBD1,-,TRBV7-9,TRBJ2-5
CASRFSLWGNTEAFF,TGCGCCAGCAGATTCAGTTTGTGGGGGAACACTGAAGCTTTCTTT,-,-,TRBV5-1,TRBJ1-1
CASSPWGEETQYF,TGTGCCAGCTCACCTTGGGGGGAAGAGACCCAGTACTTC,-,-,TRBV18,TRBJ2-5
CASSLGAGGEQYF,TGTGCCAGCAGCTTAGGGGCAGGGGGTGAGCAGTACTTC,TRBD1,-,TRBV7-6,TRBJ2-7
CASSLGAGFYGYTF,TGCGCCAGCAGCTTGGGTGCGGGGTTCTATGGCTACACCTTC,-,-,TRBV5-1,TRBJ1-2
CASSETGGLSGELFF,TGTGCCAGCAGCGAGACCGGGGGCTTATCCGGGGAGCTGTTTTTT,-,-,TRBV9,TRBJ2-2
CASSQELGDTQYF,TGTGCCAGCAGCCAAGAGTTGGGGGATACGCAGTATTTT,-,-,TRBV14,TRBJ2-3
CASSEAPIGEQFF,TGTGCCAGCAGTGAAGCGCCGATAGGTGAGCAGTTCTTC,-,-,TRBV6-1,TRBJ2-1
CASSTDIDEKLFF,TGTGCCAGCAGCACGGACATTGATGAAAAACTGTTTTTT,-,-,TRBV11-2,TRBJ1-4
CAWSVRGGNIQYF,TGTGCCTGGAGTGTACGTGGGGGAAACATTCAGTACTTC,-,-,TRBV30,TRBJ2-4
CASSPRVGADTQYF,TGTGCCAGCAGCCCCCGCGTGGGAGCAGATACGCAGTATTTT,-,-,TRBV7-2,TRBJ2-3
CASSLGATGELFF,TGTGCCAGCAGCTTGGGGGCAACCGGGGAGCTGTTTTTT,-,-,TRBV5-6,TRBJ2-2
CASSYRDRGRGNTIYF,TGTGCCAGCAGTTACCGGGACAGGGGGCGCGGAAACACCATATATTTT,TRBD1,once,TRBV28,TRBJ1-3
CASSLEGQYNEQFF,TGCGCCAGCAGCTTGGAAGGACAGTACAATGAGCAGTTCTTC,-,-,TRBV5-1,TRBJ2-1
CASSRTFRVAGGPPPEQFF,TGTGCCAGCAGCCGCACATTCCGAGTAGCGGGGGGGCCTCCGCCTGAGCAGTTCTTC,TRBD2,once,TRBV14,TRBJ2-1
CASSYREAQPQHF,TGTGCCAGCAGTTATAGAGAGGCCCAGCCCCAGCATTTT,-,-,TRBV11-2,TRBJ1-5
CASSILGAGAETQYF,TGTGCCAGTAGTATATTGGGAGCGGGAGCGGAGACCCAGTACTTC,TRBD2,once,TRBV19,TRBJ2-5
CASSFRRTLGEQYF,TGCGCCAGCAGCTTCAGGCGGACCCTGGGAGAGCAGTACTTC,-,-,TRBV5-1,TRBJ2-7
CANKGVQQEGYGYTF,TGTGCCAATAAGGGCGTACAACAGGAGGGCTATGGCTACACCTTC,-,-,TRBV6-5,TRBJ1-2
CASSFSGGGYTF,TGTGCCAGCAGTTTTAGTGGAGGAGGCTACACCTTC,-,-,TRBV12-3/TRBV12-4,TRBJ1-2
CASSLVGTGVNEKLFF,TGCGCCAGCAGCTTGGTCGGGACAGGGGTTAATGAAAAACTGTTTTTT,TRBD1,-,TRBV5-1,TRBJ1-4
CASSLEGSGDEQYF,TGTGCCAGCAGCTTAGAGGGTAGCGGGGACGAGCAGTACTTC,TRBD2,once,TRBV7-2,TRBJ2-7
CASSIPPNTEAFF,TGTGCCAGTAGTATACCTCCCAACACTGAAGCTTTCTTT,-,-,TRBV19,TRBJ1-1
CASSQDPAANQPQHF,TGTGCCAGCAGCCAAGATCCGGCCGCCAATCAGCCCCAGCATTTT,-,-,TRBV3-1/TRBV3-2,TRBJ1-5
CASSLFGQGAYYGYTF,TGTGCCAGCAGCCTGTTCGGACAGGGGGCATACTATGGCTACACCTTC,TRBD1,-,TRBV11-1,TRBJ1-2
CASSLRDRGLNEQFF,TGTGCCAGCAGCTTGCGGGACAGGGGCCTCAATGAGCAGTTCTTC,TRBD1,-,TRBV5-4,TRBJ2-1
CASSPSGSKPPLHF,TGTGCCAGCAGCCCCTCAGGATCCAAACCACCCCTCCACTTT,-,-,TRBV7-6,TRBJ1-6
CASSFLGGNQPQHF,TGTGCCAGCAGCTTCCTCGGTGGCAATCAGCCCCAGCATTTT,-,once,TRBV27,TRBJ1-5
CASSQDGSGGVDTQYF,TGTGCCAGCAGCCAAGACGGTAGCGGGGGGGTAGATACGCAGTATTTT,TRBD2,-,TRBV4-2,TRBJ2-3
CASSLGIEARGTNEKLFF,TGTGCCAGCAGCTTAGGAATTGAGGCCAGGGGTACTAATGAAAAACTGTTTTTT,-,-,TRBV7-2,TRBJ1-4
CASSIKGGDYTEAFF,TGTGCCAGTAGTATAAAAGGCGGAGACTACACTGAAGCTTTCTTT,-,-,TRBV19,TRBJ1-1
CASSEEWAQGYTF,TGTGCCAGCAGTGAGGAGTGGGCTCAAGGCTACACCTTC,-,-,TRBV2,TRBJ1-2
CASSLWFASGLSDEQYF,TGTGCCAGCAGTTTATGGTTCGCTAGCGGCCTCTCTGACGAGCAGTACTTC,TRBD2,-,TRBV27,TRBJ2-7
CASSLVRFQETQYF,TGCGCCAGCAGCTTGGTCAGGTTCCAAGAGACCCAGTACTTC,-,-,TRBV5-1,TRBJ2-5
CASSSNNSPLHF,TGTGCCAGCAGCTCCAATAATTCACCCCTCCACTTT,-,-,TRBV11-2,TRBJ1-6
CSVQGNRATYEQYF,TGCAGCGTTCAAGGGAACAGGGCAACATACGAGCAGTACTTC,-,-,TRBV29-1,TRBJ2-7
CASSWAHSYNEQFF,TGTGCCAGCAGCTGGGCCCACTCCTACAATGAGCAGTTCTTC,-,-,TRBV7-8,TRBJ2-1
CASSEGQGADTQYF,TGTGCCAGCAGTGAAGGACAGGGAGCAGATACGCAGTATTTT,TRBD1,-,TRBV6-4,TRBJ2-3
CASGLKWESPLHF,TGTGCTAGTGGTTTAAAATGGGAATCACCCCTCCACTTT,-,-,TRBV12-5,TRBJ1-6
CASTRLLTSTDTQYF,TGTGCCAGCACCCGGCTCCTAACTAGCACAGATACGCAGTATTTT,-,-,TRBV9,TRBJ2-3
CASSYNGQGAYGYTF,TGTGCCAGCAGTTACAATGGACAGGGGGCATATGGCTACACCTTC,TRBD1,-,TRBV7-2,TRBJ1-2
CASSLTGLKVGELFF,TGTGCCAGCAGCTTAACAGGACTAAAGGTCGGGGAGCTGTTTTTT,-,-,TRBV5-6,TRBJ2-2
CASLDRGSLKNEQFF,TGTGCCAGCCTCGACAGGGGCTCTTTAAAAAATGAGCAGTTCTTC,TRBD1,-,TRBV6-4,TRBJ2-1